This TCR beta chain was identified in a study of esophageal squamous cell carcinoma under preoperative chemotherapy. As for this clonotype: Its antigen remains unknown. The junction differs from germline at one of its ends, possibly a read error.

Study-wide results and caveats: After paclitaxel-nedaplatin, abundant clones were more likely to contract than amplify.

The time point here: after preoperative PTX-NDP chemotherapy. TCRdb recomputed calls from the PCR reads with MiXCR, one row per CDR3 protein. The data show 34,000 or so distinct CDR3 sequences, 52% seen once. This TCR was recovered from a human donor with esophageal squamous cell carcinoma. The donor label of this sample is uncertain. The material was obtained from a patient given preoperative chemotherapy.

CDR3 DNA: TGTGCTAGCAGCTCGACAGGGCTAGAGACCCAGTACTTC. This translates into CASSSTGLETQYF. The chain links TRBV7-7 to TRBJ2-5; 7 bases map to TRBD1. The CDR3 runs 13 residues. The germline gives CDR1 SSHAT, CDR2 FNYEAQ (reference sequence).